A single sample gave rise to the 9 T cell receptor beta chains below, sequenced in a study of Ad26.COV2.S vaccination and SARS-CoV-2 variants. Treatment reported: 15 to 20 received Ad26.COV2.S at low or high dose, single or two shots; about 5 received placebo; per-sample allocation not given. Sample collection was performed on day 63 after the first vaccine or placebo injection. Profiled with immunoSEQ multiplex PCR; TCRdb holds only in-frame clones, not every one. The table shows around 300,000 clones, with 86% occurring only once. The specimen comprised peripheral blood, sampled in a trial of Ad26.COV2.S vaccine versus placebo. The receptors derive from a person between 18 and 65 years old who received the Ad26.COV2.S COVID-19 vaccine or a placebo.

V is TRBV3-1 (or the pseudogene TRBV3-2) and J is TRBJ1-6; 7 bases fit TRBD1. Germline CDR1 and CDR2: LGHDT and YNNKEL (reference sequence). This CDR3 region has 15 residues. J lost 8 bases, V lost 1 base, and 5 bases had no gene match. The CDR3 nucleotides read TGTGCCAGCAGCCAAGGACAGGGCGGTCATTCACCCCTCCACTTT. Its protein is CASSQGQGGHSPLHF.

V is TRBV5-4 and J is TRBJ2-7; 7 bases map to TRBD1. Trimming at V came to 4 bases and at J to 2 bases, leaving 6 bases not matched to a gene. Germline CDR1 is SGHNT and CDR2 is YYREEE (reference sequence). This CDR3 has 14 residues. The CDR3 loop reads CASSPTDRTYEQYF. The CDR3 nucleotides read TGTGCCAGCAGCCCCACGGACAGGACCTACGAGCAGTACTTC.

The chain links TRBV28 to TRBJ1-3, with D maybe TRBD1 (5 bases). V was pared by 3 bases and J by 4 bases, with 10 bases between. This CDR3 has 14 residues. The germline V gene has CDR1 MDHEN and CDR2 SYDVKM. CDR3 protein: CASSFGGGGNTIYF. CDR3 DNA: TGTGCCAGCAGTTTCGGGGGAGGGGGAAACACCATATATTTT.

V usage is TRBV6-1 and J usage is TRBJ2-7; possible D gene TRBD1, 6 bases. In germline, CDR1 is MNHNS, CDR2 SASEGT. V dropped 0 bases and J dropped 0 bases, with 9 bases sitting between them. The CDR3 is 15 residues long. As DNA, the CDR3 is TGTGCCAGCAGTGAAGCGGACAGATACTCCTACGAGCAGTACTTC. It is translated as CASSEADRYSYEQYF.

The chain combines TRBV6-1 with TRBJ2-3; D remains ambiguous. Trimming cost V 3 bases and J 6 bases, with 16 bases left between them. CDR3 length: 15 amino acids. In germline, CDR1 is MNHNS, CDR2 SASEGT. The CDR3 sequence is CASSETVGVMDTQYF. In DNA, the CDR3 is TGTGCCAGCAGTGAGACGGTGGGTGTAATGGATACGCAGTATTTT.

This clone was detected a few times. CDR3: CASSPTSGSSYEQYF. Here the CDR3 DNA reads TGTGCCAGTAGTCCGACTAGCGGGAGTAGTTACGAGCAGTACTTC. The rearrangement links TRBV19 to TRBJ2-7; 12 bases fit TRBD2. Per germline, CDR1 LNHDA and CDR2 SQIVND (reference sequence). CDR3 length equals 15 residues. The J segment lost 4 bases and the V segment lost 5 bases, leaving 6 bases of the junction unmatched.

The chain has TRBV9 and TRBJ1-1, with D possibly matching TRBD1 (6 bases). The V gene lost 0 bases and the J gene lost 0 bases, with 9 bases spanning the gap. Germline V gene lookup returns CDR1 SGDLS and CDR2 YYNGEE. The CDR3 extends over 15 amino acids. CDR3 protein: CASSVGTGLNTEAFF. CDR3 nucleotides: TGTGCCAGCAGCGTAGGAACAGGGCTGAACACTGAAGCTTTCTTT.

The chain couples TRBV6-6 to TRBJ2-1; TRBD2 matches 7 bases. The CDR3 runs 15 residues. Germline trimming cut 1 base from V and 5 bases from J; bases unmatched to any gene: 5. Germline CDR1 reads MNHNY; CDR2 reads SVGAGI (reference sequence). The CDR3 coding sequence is TGTGCCAGCAGTTACTTGGCGGGAGTTCACAATGAGCAGTTCTTC. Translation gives CASSYLAGVHNEQFF.

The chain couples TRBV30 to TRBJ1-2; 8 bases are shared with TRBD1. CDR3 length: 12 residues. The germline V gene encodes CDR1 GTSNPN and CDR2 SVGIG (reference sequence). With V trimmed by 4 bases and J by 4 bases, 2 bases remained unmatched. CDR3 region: CAWTGGGYGYTF. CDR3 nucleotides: TGTGCCTGGACAGGGGGCGGCTATGGCTACACCTTC.